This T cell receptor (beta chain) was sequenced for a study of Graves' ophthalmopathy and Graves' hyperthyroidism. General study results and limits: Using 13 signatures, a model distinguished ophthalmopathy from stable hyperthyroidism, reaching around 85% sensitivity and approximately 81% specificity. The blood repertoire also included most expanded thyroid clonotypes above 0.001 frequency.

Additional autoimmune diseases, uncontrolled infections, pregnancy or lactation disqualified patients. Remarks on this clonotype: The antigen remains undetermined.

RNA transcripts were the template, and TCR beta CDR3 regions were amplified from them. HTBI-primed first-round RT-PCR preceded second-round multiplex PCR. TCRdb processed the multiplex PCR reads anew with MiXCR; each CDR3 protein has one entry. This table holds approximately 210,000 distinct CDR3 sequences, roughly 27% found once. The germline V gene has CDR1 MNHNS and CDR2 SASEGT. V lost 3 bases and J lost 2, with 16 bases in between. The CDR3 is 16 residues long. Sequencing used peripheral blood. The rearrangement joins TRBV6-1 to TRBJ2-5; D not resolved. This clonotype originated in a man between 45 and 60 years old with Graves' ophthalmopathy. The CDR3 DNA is TGTGCCAGCAGTGAGTATCCGAGTACCTATCAAGAGACCCAGTACTTC. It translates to CASSEYPSTYQETQYF.